Listed below are T cell receptor beta chains from one sample, sequenced in a study of blood T cell repertoires in COVID-19. This table comes from immunoSEQ multiplex PCR, and its TCRdb copy is limited to in-frame clones, with some not included. The sample lists 90,000 to 150,000 clones, roughly 89% occurring once. The sequenced sample was peripheral blood. The receptors originated from a woman in her forties or fifties with acute or convalescent COVID-19. Each CDR3 is given with its conserved first and last residue. The D gene is left open where the match is weak. The size of a clone is reported for some rows only, either as once, few or many, or as a class for expanded clones.

D,J,size,V,DNA,CDR3
TRBD2,TRBJ2-3,-,TRBV29-1,TGCAGCGCTGTCCGGGGGGGCACAGATACGCAGTATTTT,CSAVRGGTDTQYF
TRBD1,TRBJ1-2,-,TRBV19,TGTGCCAGTATCCCGACGACAGGGACTTTCTATGGCTACACCTTC,CASIPTTGTFYGYTF
TRBD1,TRBJ1-1,-,TRBV6-5,TGTGCCGGGAGGCCCGATCAGGGGGTCACTGAAGCTTTCTTT,CAGRPDQGVTEAFF
TRBD1,TRBJ2-1,-,TRBV7-2,TGTGCCAGCAGCTTCCTGACAGGGACCTACAATGAGCAGTTCTTC,CASSFLTGTYNEQFF
-,TRBJ2-5,-,TRBV6-5,TGTGCCAGCAGTGACTCCGGTGGGAGAGAGACCCAGTACTTC,CASSDSGGRETQYF
-,TRBJ1-1,-,TRBV2,TGTGCCAGCTTCAGGCAACCCAACACTGAAGCTTTCTTT,CASFRQPNTEAFF
TRBD1,TRBJ1-2,-,TRBV11-3,TGTGCCAGCAGCCCGACAGGGACGGGTGGCTACACCTTC,CASSPTGTGGYTF
-,TRBJ1-3,-,TRBV6-5,TGTGCCAGCCAGGGGATTACTGGAAACACCATATATTTT,CASQGITGNTIYF
-,TRBJ1-1,-,TRBV7-2,TGTGCCAGCAGCTTAGCGGGGGGACTTGAAGCTTTCTTT,CASSLAGGLEAFF
TRBD1,TRBJ2-5,-,TRBV7-9,TGTGCCAGCAGCGCCACAGGGGTTGGAGAGACCCAGTACTTC,CASSATGVGETQYF
-,TRBJ1-5,-,TRBV12-5,TGTGCTAGTGGTTCGTATAGCAATCAGCCCCAGCATTTT,CASGSYSNQPQHF
TRBD2,TRBJ2-1,-,TRBV6-4,TGTGCCAGCAGTGGACTAGCGGGGGGGAATGAGCAGTTCTTC,CASSGLAGGNEQFF
TRBD2,TRBJ2-3,-,TRBV5-3,TGTGCCAGAAAGACTAGCGGGGTGGGGATGGGCACAGATACGCAGTATTTT,CARKTSGVGMGTDTQYF
-,TRBJ1-4,-,TRBV4-3,TGCGCCAGCAGCCAAGAGGACAGAACTAATGAAAAACTGTTTTTT,CASSQEDRTNEKLFF
-,TRBJ2-2,-,TRBV3-1/TRBV3-2,TGTGCCAGCAGCCAAATTTCAGGGGCCGGGGAGCTGTTTTTT,CASSQISGAGELFF
-,TRBJ1-4,-,TRBV11-3,TGTGCCAGCAGCTTAGATCGATCAGTTACTAATGAAAAACTGTTTTTT,CASSLDRSVTNEKLFF
TRBD1,TRBJ1-1,-,TRBV4-3,TGCGCCAGCAGCCTAGGACAGGGCACTGAAGCTTTCTTT,CASSLGQGTEAFF
-,TRBJ1-1,-,TRBV11-2,TGTGCCAGCAGCTTAGAGGCAGGGTACAGCACTGAAGCTTTCTTT,CASSLEAGYSTEAFF
TRBD1,TRBJ1-5,once,TRBV6-2/TRBV6-3,TGTGCCAGCAGTTATGAGGGGGCCGTTCAGCCCCAGCATTTT,CASSYEGAVQPQHF
TRBD2,TRBJ2-1,-,TRBV3-1/TRBV3-2,TGTGCCAGCAGCCAAGACCCCCGGCTAGCGGGAGGATTCGGTGAGCAGTTCTTC,CASSQDPRLAGGFGEQFF
TRBD1,TRBJ2-7,-,TRBV6-2/TRBV6-3,TGTGCCAGCAGTTATCCACCGGACAGGATCTACGAGCAGTACTTC,CASSYPPDRIYEQYF
TRBD2,TRBJ2-3,-,TRBV5-1,TGCGCCAGCAGCTTACTTAGTAGCGGGACAGATACGCAGTATTTT,CASSLLSSGTDTQYF
TRBD2,TRBJ2-1,-,TRBV5-1,TGCGCCAGCAGCTGGGGGGCGGGAGGTACCTACAATGAGCAGTTCTTC,CASSWGAGGTYNEQFF
-,TRBJ1-4,-,TRBV19,TGTGCCAGTGCACCGTCCCCAGGGTTTCATGAAAAACTGTTTTTT,CASAPSPGFHEKLFF
-,TRBJ2-1,-,TRBV7-9,TGTGCCAGCAGTCCCCAGGGGGGCGACGTGGTTGAGCAGTTCTTC,CASSPQGGDVVEQFF